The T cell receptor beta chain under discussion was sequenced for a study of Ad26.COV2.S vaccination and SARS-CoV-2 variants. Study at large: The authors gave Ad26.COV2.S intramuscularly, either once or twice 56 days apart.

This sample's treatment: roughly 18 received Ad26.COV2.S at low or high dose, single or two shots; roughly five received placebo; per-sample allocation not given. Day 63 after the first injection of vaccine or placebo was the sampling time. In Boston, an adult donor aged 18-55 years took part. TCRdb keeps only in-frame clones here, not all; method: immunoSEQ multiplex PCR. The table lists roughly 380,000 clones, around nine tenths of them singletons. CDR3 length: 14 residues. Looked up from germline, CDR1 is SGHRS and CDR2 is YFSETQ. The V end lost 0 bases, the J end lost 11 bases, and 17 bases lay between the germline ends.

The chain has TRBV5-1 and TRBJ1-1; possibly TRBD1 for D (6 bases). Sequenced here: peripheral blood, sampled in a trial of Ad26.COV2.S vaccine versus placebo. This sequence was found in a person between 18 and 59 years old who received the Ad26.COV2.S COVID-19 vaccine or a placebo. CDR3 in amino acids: CASSLEGGILNAFF. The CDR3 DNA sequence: TGCGCCAGCAGCTTGGAAGGGGGGATTCTGAACGCTTTCTTT.